A selection of T cell receptor beta chains follows, all from one sample in a study of T cell repertoires in cytomegalovirus infection. These TCRs' antigens remain unknown. Using its own MiXCR run on the reads, TCRdb lists one record per CDR3 protein. The sample lists some 920,000 distinct CDR3 sequences; around 29% were seen once. Sequences were derived from cultured CD8+ T cells from PBMCs, sampled from culture after CMV antigen stimulation. These TCRs come from a human donor in good health (CMV status not recorded). Some clones in this sample may be carry-over from other donors' samples. Both conserved end residues are part of each CDR3. The D gene is left open where the match is weak. Clone size is stated in some rows and not others, as once, few, many or a class when expanded.

V gene	clone size	D gene	J gene	CDR3 DNA	CDR3 protein
TRBV12-3/TRBV12-4	.	.	TRBJ2-3	TGTGCCAGCAGTTTAACCAGGTTGCTCGCAGATACGCAGTATTTT	CASSLTRLLADTQYF
TRBV7-9	.	.	TRBJ2-1	TGTGCCAGCAGCTTATTACGGGCTGGTGAGCAGTTCTTC	CASSLLRAGEQFF
TRBV28	few	.	TRBJ1-1	TGTGCCAGCGTTTGGGCCAGGGGCACTGAAGCTTTCTTT	CASVWARGTEAFF
TRBV19	many	.	TRBJ1-1	TGTGCCAGTAGCCCCGGGACTCCAACCGAAGCTTTCTTT	CASSPGTPTEAFF
TRBV5-3	few	.	TRBJ2-4	TGTGCCAGCAGCCCCGGCCCCCTCACCAAAAACATTCAGTACTTC	CASSPGPLTKNIQYF
TRBV4-3	.	TRBD1	TRBJ2-3	TGCGCCAGCAGCCAAGCTCACAGGGGGGGCACAGATACGCAGTATTTT	CASSQAHRGGTDTQYF
TRBV12-3/TRBV12-4	.	.	TRBJ1-5	TGTGCCAGCGGAACGCCCCAGCATTTT	CASGTPQHF
TRBV2	.	.	TRBJ1-4	TGTGCCAGCAGTCGACAAACCCTTTGGGTGGCTAATGAAAAACTGTTTTTT	CASSRQTLWVANEKLFF
TRBV12-3/TRBV12-4	.	.	TRBJ2-3	TGTGCCAGCAGTTTGCCCTTCCCCGACTGGGTTCGTGGCACAGATACGCAGTATTTT	CASSLPFPDWVRGTDTQYF
TRBV4-1	.	TRBD1	TRBJ1-1	TGCGCCAGCAGCCAACAGGGGGAGAACACTGAAGCTTTCTTT	CASSQQGENTEAFF
TRBV7-8	many	.	TRBJ1-6	TGTGCCAGCAGCTTAGACGGCCTCACCCTCCACTTT	CASSLDGLTLHF
TRBV7-2	.	.	TRBJ2-7	TGTGCCAGCAGCCACCCTGACAGCTACGAGCAGTACTTC	CASSHPDSYEQYF
TRBV4-1	.	TRBD1	TRBJ1-1	TGCGCCAGCAGCCAACTAAGGACAGGCCTCAGGAGAAACACTGAAGCTTTCTTT	CASSQLRTGLRRNTEAFF
TRBV29-1	.	TRBD2	TRBJ2-1	TGCAGCGTTGAAGAGCTAGCGGGGGGCTACAATGAGCAGTTCTTC	CSVEELAGGYNEQFF
TRBV7-9	few	TRBD1	TRBJ1-4	TGTGCCAGCAGCCAAGGACAGGATGAAAAACTGTTTTTT	CASSQGQDEKLFF
TRBV4-1	few	.	TRBJ2-2	TGCGCCAGCAGCCTCCTTGGCGTGGGCGGGGAGCTGTTTTTT	CASSLLGVGGELFF